This passage covers 27 T cell receptor beta chains from one sample sequenced in a study of T-cell memory formation after mild COVID-19. TCRdb re-called the 5' RACE reads with MiXCR, one entry per CDR3 protein. The table includes more than 250,000 distinct CDR3 sequences, around 16% detected once. Sequenced: PBMCs or a T cell subset sorted from them (not recorded which). Every receptor here comes from a man between 18 and 29 years old who had mild COVID-19 (a few samples of this study predate the infection). Cell type and time point are not known.

In its sample, this clonotype was seen a few times. The CDR3 here is CASSGKTGTLGETQYF. The CDR3 nucleotides read TGTGCCAGCAGCGGAAAGACAGGCACCTTAGGGGAGACCCAGTACTTC. The genes are TRBV9 and TRBJ2-5; possible D gene TRBD1, 6 bases. This CDR3 region has 16 residues. The germline V gene encodes CDR1 SGDLS and CDR2 YYNGEE. The ends were cut back, 3 bases at V and 5 bases at J, with 20 bases in the middle.

There are a few counts of this clonotype. This chain uses TRBV7-9 with TRBJ1-1; D remains unclear. The CDR3 runs to 14 residues. Germline V gene lookup returns CDR1 SEHNR and CDR2 FQNEAQ (reference sequence). V was clipped by 3 bases and J by 4 bases, with 12 bases between them. The CDR3 sequence: CASSFSMSVTEAFF. The CDR3 nucleotides read TGTGCCAGCAGCTTCTCCATGTCTGTCACTGAAGCTTTCTTT.

In its sample, this clonotype was seen a few times. The CDR3 sequence is CASIPDRRQPQHF. Written as DNA, the CDR3 is TGTGCCAGCATCCCCGACAGGCGGCAGCCCCAGCATTTT. The V call is TRBV2, the J call TRBJ1-5; D is possibly TRBD1 (6 bases). The CDR3 spans 13 residues. V gave up 7 bases and J gave up 7 bases, with 14 bases separating them. CDR1 is SNHLY and CDR2 is FYNNEI in the germline V gene.

This clonotype showed up just a few times. The chain recombines TRBV5-1 with TRBJ1-1; 7 bases are shared with TRBD1. The germline V gene encodes CDR1 SGHRS and CDR2 YFSETQ. This CDR3 comprises 15 residues. The V segment lost 3 bases and the J segment 4 bases; nucleotides outside the gene matches: 9. The CDR3 here is CASSWATGHLTEAFF. CDR3 DNA sequence: TGCGCCAGCAGCTGGGCGACAGGGCACCTCACTGAAGCTTTCTTT.

The chain links TRBV5-4 to TRBJ2-5; TRBD2 might be the D (6 bases). V lost 1 base and J 2 bases, leaving 18 bases between the germline ends. This CDR3 is 17 amino acids long. Per the germline V gene, CDR1 is SGHNT and CDR2 is YYREEE (reference sequence). The CDR3 DNA is TGTGCCAGCAGCTTGCCTTCGGGGTACGGGGGACAAGAGACCCAGTACTTC. Protein: CASSLPSGYGGQETQYF.

This clonotype has just a few counts. The chain uses TRBV27 and TRBJ1-2, with no clear D. CDR1 and CDR2 (germline): MNHEY, SMNVEV (reference sequence). This CDR3 spans 12 amino acids. V was shortened by 11 bases and J by 0 bases, with 10 bases between the two germline ends. As DNA, the CDR3 is TGTGCCGTCGGGAGTCCTAACTATGGCTACACCTTC. Translating it yields CAVGSPNYGYTF.

The chain is built from TRBV5-4 and TRBJ2-3, with D tentatively TRBD1 or TRBD2 (6 bases each). The V and J ends lost 8 bases and 1 base respectively, with 20 bases between them. Germline V CDR1 and CDR2: SGHNT, YYREEE (reference sequence). This CDR3 region has 16 residues. The CDR3 bases are TGTGCCAGTCCGGACGGGGGCGCGGAAGGCACAGATACGCAGTATTTT. Encoded protein: CASPDGGAEGTDTQYF.

This chain joins TRBV7-9 and TRBJ2-3; 8 bases are shared with TRBD1. The CDR3 extends over 17 amino acids. Germline trimming cut 4 bases from V and 3 bases from J; bases unmatched to any gene: 12. Germline CDR1 SEHNR, CDR2 FQNEAQ (reference sequence). CDR3 in DNA: TGTGCCAGCAGCTCATTACAGGGGGAAGGAGAGACAGATACGCAGTATTTT. Protein: CASSSLQGEGETDTQYF.

This clonotype turned up a few times. This chain links TRBV24-1 with TRBJ2-3; D is ambiguous. Germline CDR1 is KGHDR and CDR2 is SFDVKD. The length of the CDR3 is 12 residues. Trimming pared 4 bases from V and 2 bases from J, leaving 3 bases between. The CDR3 reads CATSENTDTQYF. The CDR3 nucleotides read TGTGCCACCAGTGAAAACACAGATACGCAGTATTTT.

This clonotype was seen ten or more times. The CDR3 loop is CASSDSSGAYNEQFF. Here the CDR3 DNA reads TGTGCCAGCAGTGACTCTAGCGGGGCCTACAATGAGCAGTTCTTC. The rearrangement links TRBV6-4 to TRBJ2-1, with 8 bases lining up with TRBD2. The V gene's germline CDR1 is MRHNA and CDR2 SNTAGT. The CDR3 spans 15 residues. With V trimmed by 0 bases and J by 2 bases, 0 bases remained unmatched.

This clonotype was seen repeatedly, ten times or more. The chain uses TRBV6-2 or TRBV6-3 and TRBJ1-1; unclear D gene. V was clipped by 4 bases and J by 5 bases, with 8 bases between them. Germline V gene data show CDR1 as MNHEY and CDR2 as SVGEGT. The CDR3 length is 12 residues. CDR3 nucleotides: TGTGCCAGCAGTTCTGGAGGGACTGAAGCTTTCTTT. This sequence encodes CASSSGGTEAFF.

The J gene is TRBJ2-5, the V gene TRBV6-1; D ambiguous. Trimming pared 3 bases from V and 5 bases from J, leaving 13 bases between. The CDR3 length is 14 residues. Looked up from germline, CDR1 is MNHNS and CDR2 is SASEGT. CDR3 DNA sequence: TGTGCCAGCAGTGACTTAACGGGTCGGGAGACCCAGTACTTC. Translating it yields CASSDLTGRETQYF.

This clonotype has just a few counts. The V call is TRBV12-3 or TRBV12-4, the J call TRBJ2-1; D unclear. V was clipped by 1 base and J by 0 bases, with 4 bases between them. There are 14 residues in the CDR3. CDR3 nucleotides: TGTGCCAGCAGTTTAGGCCTCTCCTACAATGAGCAGTTCTTC. It encodes CASSLGLSYNEQFF.

The chain joins TRBV7-8 to TRBJ1-2, with TRBD1 as a possible D gene (6 bases). V was pared by 1 base and J by 4 bases, with 13 bases between. The V gene's germline CDR1 is SGHVS and CDR2 FQNEAQ. This CDR3 comprises 15 residues. Here the CDR3 reads CASSLEAGVGYGYTF. In DNA, the CDR3 is TGTGCCAGCAGCTTAGAGGCAGGGGTGGGCTATGGCTACACCTTC.

The sample holds many counts of this clonotype. The J gene is TRBJ2-5, the V gene TRBV10-2, with 8 bases that match TRBD2. The germline gives CDR1 WSHSY, CDR2 SAAADI. This CDR3 is 17 amino acids long. V trimming: 2 bases; J trimming: 2 bases; junction bases outside the gene matches: 10. CDR3 amino acids: CASSEVFGGGPQETQYF. Written as DNA, the CDR3 is TGCGCCAGCAGTGAGGTCTTCGGGGGGGGCCCTCAAGAGACCCAGTACTTC.

There are a few counts of this clonotype. The rearrangement uses TRBV12-3 or TRBV12-4 and TRBJ2-2, with 10 bases matching TRBD1. Trimming took 8 bases from V and 5 from J; bases not matched to a gene: 8. The CDR3 has 15 residues. DNA of the CDR3: TGTGCCAGCGGGGTAGGGACAGGGGATACCGGGGAGCTGTTTTTT. Its protein product is CASGVGTGDTGELFF.

This clonotype was found many times. The gene calls are TRBV4-3 and TRBJ2-4, with D maybe TRBD1 (5 bases). Per the germline V gene, CDR1 is LGHNA and CDR2 is YSLEER. The CDR3 has 12 amino acids. Trimming pared 1 base from V and 7 bases from J, leaving 5 bases between. The chain's CDR3 is CASSQGGNIQYF. CDR3 DNA: TGCGCCAGCAGCCAAGGGGGCAACATTCAGTACTTC.

The chain links TRBV25-1 to TRBJ2-7, with D possibly TRBD2 on 6 matching bases. Germline lookup yields CDR1 MGHDK and CDR2 SYGVNS. CDR3 size: 18 residues. Trimming left V 1 base short and J 4 bases short, with 23 bases between. The CDR3 reads CASSEFTSLLLRGYEQYV. The CDR3 region has the DNA TGTGCCAGCAGTGAATTCACCTCTCTGCTGTTACGGGGGTACGAGCAGTACGTC.

This clonotype was observed a few times. The chain couples TRBV6-2 or TRBV6-3 to TRBJ2-7; 8 bases are shared with TRBD1. The CDR3 extends over 13 amino acids. Germline V lookup: CDR1 MNHEY, CDR2 SVGEGT. The V gene end was trimmed by 10 bases and the J gene end by 2 bases; junction bases not matched to a gene: 7. Here the CDR3 DNA reads TGTGCCACTCGAGGACAGGGTCCCTACGAGCAGTACGTC. Amino acids: CATRGQGPYEQYV.

The genes are TRBV4-1 and TRBJ2-1, with D perhaps matching TRBD1 or TRBD2 (5 bases each). CDR1 and CDR2 from the germline V gene are MGHRA and YSYEKL. The CDR3 covers 17 residues. V lost 4 bases to trimming and J lost 0 bases, with 16 bases between them. CDR3 coding DNA: TGCGCCAGCAGCCGAACCGGGACGCTGAGCTCCTACAATGAGCAGTTCTTC. This translates into CASSRTGTLSSYNEQFF.

V usage is TRBV7-3 and J usage is TRBJ2-1; tentative D call: TRBD1 (6 bases). V was cut by 5 bases and J by 6 bases, with 14 bases left in between. Germline V CDR1 and CDR2: SGHTA, FQGTGA. The CDR3 sequence is 14 residues long. The CDR3 DNA follows: TGTGCCAGCAGCCTCATACAGGGAGCCAATGAGCAGTTCTTC. This encodes CASSLIQGANEQFF.

The rearrangement links TRBV21-1 to TRBJ2-1; the D segment call TRBD1 is taken from the table without a DNA check. TRBV21-1 is a pseudogene segment. The CDR3 spans 23 residues. CDR3 DNA: TGTGCCAGCAGCACCAGCAATCGGGGCACCCTTCAACAGGGGGTGTTTCCCTACAATGAGCAGTTCTTC. Amino acids: CASSTSNRGTLQQGVFPYNEQFF.

This clonotype was detected a few times. V usage is TRBV7-9 and J usage is TRBJ2-2, with D possibly being TRBD1 (5 bases). The CDR3 runs to 13 residues. V lost 8 bases and J lost 4, with 11 bases in between. Germline V lookup: CDR1 SEHNR, CDR2 FQNEAQ (reference sequence). The CDR3 bases are TGTGCCAGCGAGAACAGGACCACCGGGGAGCTGTTTTTT. It is translated as CASENRTTGELFF.

The rearrangement links TRBV7-2 to TRBJ2-5; no definite D call. CDR1 is SGHTA, CDR2 FQGNSA, per germline. The V end lost 1 base, the J end lost 6 bases, and 6 bases lay between the germline ends. CDR3 length: 12 amino acids. CDR3 bases: TGTGCCAGCAGCTTAGAGGGCCAGACCCAGTACTTC. Translating it yields CASSLEGQTQYF.

This clonotype was picked up a small number of times. The chain has TRBV12-3 or TRBV12-4 and TRBJ1-5; D not certain. Trimming shortened V by 4 bases and J by 2 bases, and 18 bases separated the two germline ends. The CDR3 sequence is 17 residues long. CDR3 protein: CASSSPPESRGNQPQHF. CDR3 nucleotides: TGTGCCAGCAGTTCCCCTCCTGAATCTAGGGGCAATCAGCCCCAGCATTTT.

This sequence joins TRBV4-3 and TRBJ2-7, with D possibly matching TRBD1 (6 bases). The V gene lost 10 bases and the J gene lost 3 bases, with 13 bases spanning the gap. Germline lookup yields CDR1 LGHNA and CDR2 YSLEER. The CDR3 runs to 12 residues. The DNA for the CDR3 is TGCGCCACCCAGGACAGCCTCTACGAGCAGTACTTC. It encodes CATQDSLYEQYF.

This clonotype was picked up many times. The rearrangement joins TRBV15 to TRBJ2-7, with D perhaps matching TRBD1 (5 bases). Germline V gene sequence: CDR1 LNHNV, CDR2 YYDKDF (reference sequence). V lost 6 bases to trimming and J lost 9 bases, with 18 bases between them. This CDR3 has 13 residues. As DNA, the CDR3 is TGTGCCACCAGTACAGGTTTTGGTTTCGGGCAGTACGTC. This codes for CATSTGFGFGQYV.